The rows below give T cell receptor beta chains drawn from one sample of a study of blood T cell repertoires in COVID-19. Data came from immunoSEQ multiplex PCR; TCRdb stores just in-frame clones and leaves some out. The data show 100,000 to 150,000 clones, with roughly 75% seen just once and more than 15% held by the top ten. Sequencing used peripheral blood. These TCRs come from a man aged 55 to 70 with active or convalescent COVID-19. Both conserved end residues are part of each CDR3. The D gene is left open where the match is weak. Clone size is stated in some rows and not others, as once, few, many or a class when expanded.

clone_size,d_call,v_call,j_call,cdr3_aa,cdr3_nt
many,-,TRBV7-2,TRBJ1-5,CASSLVWGGTKPQHF,TGTGCCAGCAGCTTAGTGTGGGGGGGGACAAAGCCCCAGCATTTT
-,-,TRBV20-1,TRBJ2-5,CRANYEETQYF,TGCAGGGCCAACTACGAAGAGACCCAGTACTTC
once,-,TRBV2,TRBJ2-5,CASRGPSQGTQYF,TGTGCCAGCAGGGGTCCTTCTCAGGGGACCCAGTACTTC
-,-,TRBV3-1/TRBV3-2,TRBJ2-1,CASSQEAGALTGDEQFF,TGTGCCAGCAGCCAAGAAGCGGGCGCCCTAACAGGGGATGAGCAGTTCTTC
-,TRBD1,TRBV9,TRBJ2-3,CASSTRQGASADTQYF,TGTGCCAGCAGCACAAGACAGGGGGCAAGCGCAGATACGCAGTATTTT
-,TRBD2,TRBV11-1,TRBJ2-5,CASSLYAGVEETQYF,TGTGCCAGCAGCTTATACGCGGGAGTGGAGGAGACCCAGTACTTC
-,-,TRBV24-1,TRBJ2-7,CATSDSNEQYF,TGTGCCACCAGTGATTCTAACGAGCAGTACTTC
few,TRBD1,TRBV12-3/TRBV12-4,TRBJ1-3,CASRRDRGNTIYF,TGTGCCAGCAGACGGGACAGGGGTAACACCATATATTTT
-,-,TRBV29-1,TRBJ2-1,CSVDLRGWEQFF,TGCAGCGTTGATCTGCGGGGTTGGGAGCAGTTCTTC
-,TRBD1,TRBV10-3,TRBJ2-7,CAILAGTGIYEQYF,TGTGCCATCCTCGCGGGGACAGGGATCTACGAGCAGTACTTC
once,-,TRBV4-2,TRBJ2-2,CASSHGGGGPANTGELFF,TGTGCCAGCAGCCACGGGGGAGGGGGGCCTGCGAACACCGGGGAGCTGTTTTTT
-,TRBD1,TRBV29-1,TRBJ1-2,CSVGQGQSYGYTF,TGCAGCGTTGGACAGGGCCAAAGCTATGGCTACACCTTC
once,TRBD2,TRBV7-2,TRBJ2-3,CASSRSGTSTDTQYF,TGTGCCAGCAGCCGCAGCGGGACTAGCACAGATACGCAGTATTTT
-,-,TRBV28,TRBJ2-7,CASTRGRPYEQYF,TGTGCCAGCACCCGGGGGAGACCCTACGAGCAGTACTTC
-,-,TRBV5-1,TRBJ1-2,CASGSSRGRDYGYTF,TGCGCCAGCGGGTCGAGTCGAGGGCGAGACTATGGCTACACCTTC
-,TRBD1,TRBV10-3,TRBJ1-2,CAITMGQSYGYTF,TGTGCCATCACCATGGGACAGTCGTATGGCTACACCTTC
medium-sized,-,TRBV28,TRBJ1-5,CASTLRGGERGQPQHF,TGTGCCAGCACCTTACGGGGGGGGGAAAGGGGTCAGCCCCAGCATTTT
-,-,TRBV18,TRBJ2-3,CASSPPRGDTQYF,TGTGCCAGCTCACCACCCCGCGGGGATACGCAGTATTTT
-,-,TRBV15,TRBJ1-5,CATGAGNGLGNQPQHF,TGTGCCACCGGAGCAGGGAACGGTTTAGGCAATCAGCCCCAGCATTTT
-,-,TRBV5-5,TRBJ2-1,CASSLSRGYNEQFF,TGTGCCAGCAGCTTATCACGAGGCTACAATGAGCAGTTCTTC
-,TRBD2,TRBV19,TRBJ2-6,CASSPGLAGAGANVLTF,TGTGCCAGTAGTCCGGGACTAGCGGGAGCTGGGGCCAACGTCCTGACTTTC
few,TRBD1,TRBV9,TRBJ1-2,CASSVTGTGHGYTF,TGTGCCAGCAGCGTAACCGGGACAGGGCATGGCTACACCTTC
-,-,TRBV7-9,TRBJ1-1,CASSLGGRGVEAFF,TGTGCCAGCAGCTTAGGGGGGCGAGGGGTTGAAGCTTTCTTT
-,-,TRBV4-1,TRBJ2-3,CASSQDLSRTDTQYF,TGCGCCAGCAGCCAAGATCTGTCCCGCACAGATACGCAGTATTTT
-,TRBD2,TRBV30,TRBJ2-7,CAWCRGGSYEQYF,TGTGCCTGGTGCCGGGGAGGGTCCTACGAGCAGTACTTC
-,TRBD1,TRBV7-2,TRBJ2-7,CASSLYQGVNEQYF,TGTGCCAGCAGCTTATACCAGGGGGTAAACGAGCAGTACTTC
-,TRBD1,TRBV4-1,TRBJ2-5,CASSQDRYRGQETQYF,TGCGCCAGCAGCCAAGATCGGTACAGGGGGCAGGAGACCCAGTACTTC
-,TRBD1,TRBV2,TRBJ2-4,CASRQGTGENIQYF,TGTGCCAGCAGGCAGGGGACAGGGGAAAACATTCAGTACTTC
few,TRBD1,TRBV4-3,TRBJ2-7,CASSQAPGQGAYEQYF,TGCGCCAGCAGCCAAGCTCCGGGACAGGGCGCCTACGAGCAGTACTTC
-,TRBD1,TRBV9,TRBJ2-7,CASSVAGQSYEQYF,TGTGCCAGCAGCGTAGCGGGACAGAGTTACGAGCAGTACTTC
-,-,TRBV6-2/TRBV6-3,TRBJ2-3,CASSWILADNTDTQYF,TGTGCCAGCAGTTGGATACTAGCCGACAACACAGATACGCAGTATTTT
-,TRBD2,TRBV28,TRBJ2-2,CASSWLAGETGELFF,TGTGCCAGCAGTTGGTTAGCGGGAGAGACCGGGGAGCTGTTTTTT
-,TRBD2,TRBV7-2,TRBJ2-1,CASSWPSGISEQFF,TGTGCCAGCAGCTGGCCTAGCGGGATAAGCGAGCAGTTCTTC
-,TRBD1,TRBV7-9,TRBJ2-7,CASRPGQGSAGPNYEQYF,TGTGCCAGCAGGCCGGGACAGGGTTCCGCGGGGCCGAATTACGAGCAGTACTTC
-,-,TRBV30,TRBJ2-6,CAWAPFSGANVLTF,TGTGCGTGGGCCCCGTTCTCTGGGGCCAACGTCCTGACTTTC
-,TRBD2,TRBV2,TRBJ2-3,CAIPWRGLAGTTDTQYF,TGTGCCATCCCCTGGAGAGGACTAGCGGGGACCACAGATACGCAGTATTTT
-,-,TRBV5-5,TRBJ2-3,CASSLAPSRDTQYF,TGTGCCAGCAGCTTGGCGCCTAGCAGAGATACGCAGTATTTT
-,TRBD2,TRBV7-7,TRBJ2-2,CASSPSGTSVAGELFF,TGTGCCAGCAGCCCCTCCGGGACTAGCGTGGCCGGGGAGCTGTTTTTT
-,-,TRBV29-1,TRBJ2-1,CSAGTLYNEQFF,TGCAGCGCCGGGACTCTCTACAATGAGCAGTTCTTC